Following are 11 T cell receptor beta chains from one sample sequenced in a study of cytomegalovirus exposure and HLA in healthy donors. Some clones are missing from TCRdb's copy, which holds only in-frame ones; the method was immunoSEQ multiplex PCR. The sample consists of hundreds of thousands of clones, around 86% of them appearing once. Material: PBMCs. The receptors here all came from a woman between 18 and 30 years old in good health and CMV-seropositive.

This clone was recorded at least ten times. This chain links TRBV6-5 with TRBJ1-2; 11 bases agree with TRBD1. This CDR3 region has 13 residues. Trimming cost V 5 bases and J 4 bases; bases outside gene matches: 0. Germline CDR1 and CDR2: MNHEY and SVGAGI. The CDR3 DNA follows: TGTGCCAGCAGTGGGACAGGGGGCTATGGCTACACCTTC. As protein: CASSGTGGYGYTF.

There are a few counts of this clone. This chain links TRBV19 with TRBJ1-2; D is possibly TRBD1 (5 bases). This CDR3 spans 14 amino acids. Germline V lookup: CDR1 LNHDA, CDR2 SQIVND (reference sequence). Trimming shortened V by 6 bases and J by 2 bases, and 13 bases separated the two germline ends. CDR3 residues: CASSLTGLNYGYTF. Here the CDR3 DNA reads TGTGCCAGTAGCCTCACAGGCCTCAACTATGGCTACACCTTC. Together with reference TRBV19 and TRBJ1-2, the CDR3 gives the full variable domain: DGGITQSPKYLFRKEGQNVTLSCEQNLNHDAMYWYRQDPGQGLRLIYYSQIVNDFQKGDIAEGYSVSREKKESFPLTVTSAQKNPTAFYLCASSLTGLNYGYTFGSGTRLTVV.

V and J are TRBV5-1 and TRBJ1-1, with TRBD1 matching over 7 bases. Germline V gives CDR1 SGHRS, CDR2 YFSETQ. This CDR3 has 15 amino acids. V was pared by 2 bases and J by 1 base, with 5 bases of the junction left unmatched. The CDR3 DNA sequence: TGCGCCAGCAGCTTTGACAGACAGGGGAACACTGAAGCTTTCTTT. Its translation is CASSFDRQGNTEAFF.

J is TRBJ2-7 and V is TRBV10-3; 8 nucleotides align to TRBD1. The trim removed 6 bases at V and 3 bases at J, leaving 1 base unmatched. The CDR3 sequence is 12 residues long. The V gene's germline CDR1 is ENHRY and CDR2 SYGVKD. The CDR3 protein is CAIRGQGYEQYF. The CDR3 DNA reads TGTGCCATCAGAGGACAGGGCTACGAGCAGTACTTC.

This chain uses TRBV5-1 with TRBJ2-1; D is undetermined. The CDR3 has 15 residues. V was trimmed by 4 bases and J by 0 bases, leaving 11 bases between them. CDR1 and CDR2 (germline): SGHRS, YFSETQ. In nucleotides, the CDR3 is TGCGCCAGCAGCCCGAGCCCAGGCTCCTACAATGAGCAGTTCTTC. Translated, it gives CASSPSPGSYNEQFF.

The J gene is TRBJ1-1, the V gene TRBV9, with TRBD1 matching 11 bases. There are 15 residues in the CDR3. Losses at the gene ends were 4 bases for V and 5 bases for J; bases not matched to a gene: 7. Germline V gene data show CDR1 as SGDLS and CDR2 as YYNGEE. The CDR3 sequence is CASSLTGTGGTEAFF. The CDR3 coding sequence is TGTGCCAGCAGCCTGACGGGGACAGGGGGGACTGAAGCTTTCTTT. Full variable domain (remainder filled in from reference TRBV9 and TRBJ1-1): DSGVTQTPKHLITATGQRVTLRCSPRSGDLSVYWYQQSLDQGLQFLIQYYNGEERAKGNILERFSAQQFPDLHSELNLSSLELGDSALYFCASSLTGTGGTEAFFGQGTRLTVV.

The chain couples TRBV15 to TRBJ1-3; D remains ambiguous. In germline, CDR1 is LNHNV, CDR2 YYDKDF (reference sequence). The CDR3 is 14 residues long. V lost 5 bases and J 1 base, leaving 9 bases between the germline ends. The chain's CDR3 is CATSSGVSGNTIYF. CDR3 nucleotide sequence: TGTGCCACCAGCTCCGGGGTGTCTGGAAACACCATATATTTT. Drawing the rest from reference TRBV15 and TRBJ1-3, the complete variable domain is DAMVIQNPRYQVTQFGKPVTLSCSQTLNHNVMYWYQQKSSQAPKLLFHYYDKDFNNEADTPDNFQSRRPNTSFCFLDIRSPGLGDTAMYLCATSSGVSGNTIYFGEGSWLTVV.

V usage is TRBV27 and J usage is TRBJ2-7, with D maybe TRBD2 (6 bases). Germline CDR1 and CDR2: MNHEY and SMNVEV (reference sequence). V lost 2 bases and J 5 bases, leaving 13 bases between the germline ends. The CDR3 length is 14 residues. CDR3 coding DNA: TGTGCCAGCAGTTTAGAGCGGCGCGGGGACGAGCAGTACTTC. This codes for CASSLERRGDEQYF.

This rearrangement joins TRBV10-1 to TRBJ2-3; TRBD2 matches 8 bases. Trimming removed 6 bases from V and 2 bases from J; junction bases left unmatched: 13. The length of the CDR3 is 17 residues. Germline loops: CDR1 WNHNN, CDR2 SYGVQD (reference sequence). The CDR3 DNA reads TGCGCCAGCAGCATCTCCGCGGGGGGCAGAGACACAGATACGCAGTATTTT. Its protein product is CASSISAGGRDTDTQYF.

The rearrangement joins TRBV12-5 to TRBJ2-1; TRBD2 is a possible D gene (6 bases). Germline V gene sequence: CDR1 LGHNT, CDR2 FRNRAP. V was cut by 4 bases and J by 9 bases, with 19 bases left in between. CDR3 length equals 15 residues. The CDR3 DNA follows: TGTGCTAGTGGTTACTCAAGCGGGCCTTACGGTGAGCAGTTCTTC. It yields the protein CASGYSSGPYGEQFF.

The chain has TRBV19 and TRBJ1-4; D may be TRBD1 (6 bases). Deletions cut 8 bases from V and 3 bases from J, with 13 bases between. The CDR3 totals 14 residues. Germline CDR1 reads LNHDA; CDR2 reads SQIVND (reference sequence). CDR3 protein: CASRWGPPNEKLFF. DNA of the CDR3: TGTGCCAGTCGATGGGGGCCACCTAATGAAAAACTGTTTTTT.